This T cell receptor (beta chain) was captured by sequencing in a study of spatial heterogeneity in lung cancer (dated by TCRdb to the late 2010s). Turning to the overall study: Beta-chain transcripts were consistently detected in greater numbers than alpha-chain transcripts, which likely reflects a higher abundance of beta-chain transcripts. In the raw uncorrected reads, each unique combination of TCR and UMI appeared more than ten times on average. In non-small cell lung cancer, the study made a quantitative comparison of TCR alpha and beta repertoires among multiple tumor regions, matched nontumor lung and blood. Nonsynonymous mutation counts, determined by whole-exome sequencing of tumor tissue, were related to TCR repertoire features. Both alpha and beta chains were TCR-sequenced in 200 to 250 tumor regions, 64 matched nontumor lung samples and over 55 PBMC samples obtained at surgery. What the work shows at the level of the full study, not this receptor alone: Ubiquitous expanded tumor TCRs showed up in blood more often at tumor resection than at routine follow-up. Additional single-cell paired TCR alpha and beta sequencing was considered necessary to confirm, at a functional level, the hypothesis that regional TCRs recognize regional mutations.

Receptor amplification or capture employed 5' RACE. The run used a NextSeq 500. The TCR library protocol attached a unique molecular identifier to each TCR cDNA molecule to allow correction of PCR and sequencing errors. As for how the authors treated the data: Decombinator tools were used for TCR identification, UMI-based error correction and CDR3 extraction. Expanded TCRs were defined as those above a frequency of 2 per 1,000, corresponding to the top 1% of the tumor frequency distribution. Renyi diversity was computed with the R vegan package after each repertoire had been subsampled 100 times to 5,000 TCRs. CDR3 similarity networks were built from amino acid triplet string-kernel similarity, with CDR3s being connected when pairwise similarity was above 0.82. TCRdb ran its own pipeline on the public reads, namely fastp trimming at Q25 and MiXCR clone calling, and kept in-frame beta chains. For every CDR3 protein sequence, its rows merge into one entry that carries the most common genes and DNA. What appears here as the V and J calls and clone size reflects TCRdb's work, not the paper's. In all, the sample holds about 82,000 distinct CDR3 sequences, and roughly 12% of those were seen once. Together, the top ten hold around 4.6% of the sample.

The germline V gene specifies SGHRS as CDR1 and YFSETQ as CDR2. The CDR3 holds 14 amino acids from the cysteine to the phenylalanine. CDR3 DNA is the only sequence kept; it has 42 bases, read in frame from the first base. Trimming removed 3 bases from V and 8 bases from J; the gene matches leave 7 bases unexplained. The time point label of this sample denotes: sample taken at primary tumor resection. Without any cell sorting, TCR sequencing was performed on whole RNA extracted either from tumor and nontumor lung tissue or from cryopreserved PBMC samples. Samples were obtained from approximately 77 patients with early-stage, untreated non-small cell lung cancer from the lung TRACERx cohort. A patient was chosen for TCR sequencing only when enough RNA was available from at least two tumor regions. This clonotype was observed a few times. Its binding antigen is unknown. No qualities accompany the bases; no much larger clone lies one base away.

The sequence links TRBV5-1 to TRBJ2-1; 8 central bases correspond to TRBD2. Material: PBMCs, obtained at surgery. The TCR sequence derives from a male donor with early-stage non-small cell lung cancer. CDR3 protein: CASSSGLSGDEQFF. The nucleotide sequence reads as follows: TGCGCCAGCAGCTCGGGTCTTAGCGGGGATGAGCAGTTCTTC.